This T cell receptor beta chain was obtained from a study of memory CD4+ T cells and cytomegalovirus serostatus. Across the whole study: Healthy Belgian adult donors included under ten CMV-positive and around 25 CMV-negative people.

Points from the study as a whole: Of under 200 reported CMV TCRbeta sequences, around 62 were found in memory CD4+ repertoires.

In the original workflow: After removing out-of-frame reads, around 2 million distinct TCRbeta sequences remained. Profiled with immunoSEQ multiplex PCR; TCRdb holds only in-frame clones, not every one. V, J and clone size were drawn from that table, and D and trimming were deduced from the DNA. The sample lists about 54,000 clones, roughly four fifths seen once, with 1.5% to 2% in the top ten. The sort gate was single viable CD3+CD4+CD8-CD45RO+ cells for memory CD4+ T cells. Serostatus was set by detecting CMV pp150, pp28, p38, p52 IgG. About this clone itself: The antigen is unknown.

CDR1 is SGDLS and CDR2 is YYNGEE in the germline V gene. This CDR3 spans 16 amino acids. The trim removed 1 base at V and 4 bases at J, leaving 4 bases unmatched. This receptor was identified in an adult in good health and CMV-seronegative. Sequenced material: memory CD4+ T cells from blood. The genes are TRBV9 and TRBJ2-1; TRBD2 matches at 11 bases. CDR3 loop: CASSVRWTSGYNEQFF. CDR3 in DNA: TGTGCCAGCAGCGTAAGGTGGACTAGCGGGTACAATGAGCAGTTCTTC.